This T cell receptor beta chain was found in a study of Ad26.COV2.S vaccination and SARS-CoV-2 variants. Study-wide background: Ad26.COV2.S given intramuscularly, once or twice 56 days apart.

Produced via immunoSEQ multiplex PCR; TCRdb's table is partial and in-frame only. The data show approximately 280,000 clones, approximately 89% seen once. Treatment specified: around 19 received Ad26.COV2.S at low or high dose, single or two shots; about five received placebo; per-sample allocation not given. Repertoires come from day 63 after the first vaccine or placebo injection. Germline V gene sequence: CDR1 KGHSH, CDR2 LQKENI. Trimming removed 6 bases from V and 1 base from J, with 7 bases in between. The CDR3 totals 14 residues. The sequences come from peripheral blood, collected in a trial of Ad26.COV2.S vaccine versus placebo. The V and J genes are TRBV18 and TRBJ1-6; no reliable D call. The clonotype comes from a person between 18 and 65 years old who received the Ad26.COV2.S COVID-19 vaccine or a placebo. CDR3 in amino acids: CASSPGSYNSPLHF. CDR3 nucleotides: TGTGCCAGCTCCCCGGGATCCTATAATTCACCCCTCCACTTT.